This T cell receptor beta chain was identified in a study of vaccination and CD4 T cells after COVID-19. With the Oncomine TCR Beta short-read assay, DNA from cultured CD4+ T cells was sequenced. One entry per CDR3 protein results from TCRdb running MiXCR on the PCR reads. The sample consists of under 20,000 distinct CDR3 sequences, approximately 45% of them appearing once. The CDR3 contains 14 residues. The junction had 6 bases not matched to a gene; V was cut back by 6 bases and J by 1 base. Germline assignment: CDR1 ENHRY and CDR2 SYGVKD. Concerning this clonotype: Its antigen is not known.

Treatment given: 10-day PBMC culture with coronavirus spike peptide pools or control peptides (ViraFEST assay). This TCR came from a human donor who had recovered from COVID-19. Sample: CD4+ T cells from blood, cultured in vitro, taken before SARS-CoV-2 vaccination. V gene TRBV10-3 combines with J gene TRBJ2-7; 7 positions agree with TRBD1. The CDR3 protein is CAIRSGTESYEQYF. The CDR3 DNA sequence: TGTGCCATCAGGTCCGGGACAGAGTCCTACGAGCAGTACTTC.